Shown below are 9 T cell receptor beta chains from a single sample sequenced in a study of blood T cell repertoires in COVID-19 (dated by TCRdb to 2018 to 2020). The method was the immunoSEQ multiplex PCR assay. In TCRdb, the immuneACCESS table is reduced to in-frame sequences with V and J assigned. These tables do not hold every clone; where another copy was compared, an unresolved V gene accounts for under half, and the others remain unexplained. The sample table contains about 280,000 clones; only one count was recorded for 85% to 90% of them. The ten largest account for less than 15% of the sample. The specimen was peripheral blood. The receptors were sampled from a human donor in a cohort sampled during active COVID-19.

The V and J genes are TRBV5-1 and TRBJ2-7, with a tentative D call TRBD1 (5 bases). The CDR3 sequence is 14 residues long. Germline V gives CDR1 SGHRS, CDR2 YFSETQ. Trimming took off 3 bases at V and 2 bases at J, with 12 bases between the two ends. The CDR3 nucleotides are TGCGCCAGCAGCTCAACAGGTAAACCCTACGAGCAGTACTTC. Translation: CASSSTGKPYEQYF.

The chain has TRBV3-1 (or the pseudogene TRBV3-2) and TRBJ2-1; no definite D call. Germline V gene sequence: CDR1 LGHDT, CDR2 YNNKEL (reference sequence). V lost 6 bases to trimming and J lost 0 bases, with 15 bases between them. This CDR3 is built from 16 residues. CDR3 coding DNA: TGTGCCAGCAGTTTCTACGGCCACAGCTCCTACAATGAGCAGTTCTTC. This translates into CASSFYGHSSYNEQFF.

The V and J genes are TRBV27 and TRBJ2-7; 10 positions agree with TRBD1. Trimming at V came to 5 bases and at J to 3 bases, leaving 10 bases not matched to a gene. Germline V gene sequence: CDR1 MNHEY, CDR2 SMNVEV (reference sequence). The CDR3 covers 16 residues. CDR3 loop: CASSRVRQGAGYEQYF. The CDR3 nucleotides read TGTGCCAGCAGTCGCGTTCGACAGGGGGCTGGCTACGAGCAGTACTTC.

V usage is TRBV4-1 and J usage is TRBJ2-1; TRBD1 matches at 10 bases. V lost 5 bases, J lost 5 bases, and 6 bases stayed unmatched. Germline V CDR1 and CDR2: MGHRA, YSYEKL. CDR3 length: 15 residues. CDR3 in DNA: TGCGCCAGCAGCAGACAGGGGGCGGCAAACAATGAGCAGTTCTTC. Residues: CASSRQGAANNEQFF.

The V and J genes are TRBV7-2 and TRBJ2-2, with 8 bases matching TRBD1. V trimming: 5 bases; J trimming: 4 bases; junction bases outside the gene matches: 3. Germline V lookup: CDR1 SGHTA, CDR2 FQGNSA. The CDR3 runs to 14 residues. The CDR3 region is CASSLTGGTGELFF. CDR3 coding DNA: TGTGCCAGCAGCCTTACAGGGGGCACCGGGGAGCTGTTTTTT.

The chain links TRBV4-2 to TRBJ1-1; D unresolved. The CDR3 covers 14 residues. Looked up from germline, CDR1 is LGHNA and CDR2 is YNFKEQ. Trimming left V 5 bases short and J 0 bases short, with 10 bases between. CDR3 nucleotide sequence: TGTGCCAGCAGCTATGAAACAATGAACACTGAAGCTTTCTTT. It translates to CASSYETMNTEAFF.

This clone has just a few counts. DNA of the CDR3: TGTGCCAGTCAGACAGGGGGCTCTGGAAACACCATATATTTT. It codes for CASQTGGSGNTIYF. The rearrangement joins TRBV4-2 to TRBJ1-3, with TRBD1 matching 9 bases. CDR1 is LGHNA and CDR2 is YNFKEQ in the germline V gene. The V and J ends lost 9 bases and 0 bases, in that order; junction bases with no gene match: 3. CDR3 length equals 14 residues.

The chain employs TRBV7-8 and TRBJ1-5; 8 bases fit TRBD1. V shed 4 bases, J shed 5 bases, and the junction held 4 bases outside the gene matches. CDR3 size: 14 residues. CDR1 is SGHVS and CDR2 is FQNEAQ in the germline V gene. CDR3 in amino acids: CASSSDRVDQPQHF. CDR3 coding DNA: TGTGCCAGCAGCTCGGACAGGGTAGATCAGCCCCAGCATTTT.

The V call is TRBV7-2, the J call TRBJ2-7; 16 bases align to TRBD2. Germline trimming cut 2 bases from V and 0 bases from J; bases unmatched to any gene: 7. Germline CDR1 and CDR2: SGHTA and FQGNSA. CDR3 length: 19 residues. The DNA of the CDR3 is TGTGCCAGCAGCTTAAGTGCGGGACTAGCGGGAGGGCTCTCCTACGAGCAGTACTTC. This encodes CASSLSAGLAGGLSYEQYF.